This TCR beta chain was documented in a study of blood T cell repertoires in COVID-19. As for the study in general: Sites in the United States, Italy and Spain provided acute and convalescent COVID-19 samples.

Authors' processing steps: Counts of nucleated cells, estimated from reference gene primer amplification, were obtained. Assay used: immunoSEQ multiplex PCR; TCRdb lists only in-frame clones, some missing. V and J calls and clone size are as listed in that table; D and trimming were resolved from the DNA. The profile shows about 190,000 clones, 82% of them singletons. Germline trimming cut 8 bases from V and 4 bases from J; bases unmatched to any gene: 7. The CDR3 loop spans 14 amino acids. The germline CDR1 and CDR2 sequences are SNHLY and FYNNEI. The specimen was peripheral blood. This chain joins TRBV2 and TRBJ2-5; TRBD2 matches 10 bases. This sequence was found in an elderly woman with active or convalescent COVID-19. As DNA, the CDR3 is TGTGCCAGCGGAGCGGGAGGGCCTTTAGAGACCCAGTACTTC. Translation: CASGAGGPLETQYF. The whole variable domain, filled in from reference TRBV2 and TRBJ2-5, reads EPEVTQTPSHQVTQMGQEVILRCVPISNHLYFYWYRQILGQKVEFLVSFYNNEISEKSEIFDDQFSVERPDGSNFTLKIRSTKLEDSAMYFCASGAGGPLETQYFGPGTRLLVL.